This T cell receptor beta chain was recorded in a study of blood T cell repertoires in COVID-19. Study-wide background: COVID-19 samples from acute and convalescent phases originated in the United States, Italy and Spain. The analysed material was cDNA or gDNA that came from T cells, B-cell-depleted T cells, or PBMCs.

V dropped 0 bases and J dropped 4 bases, with 15 bases sitting between them. Per germline, CDR1 ENHRY and CDR2 SYGVKD. This CDR3 region has 16 residues. Profiled with immunoSEQ multiplex PCR; TCRdb holds only in-frame clones, not every one. The repertoire consists of approximately 250,000 clones, with around 89% occurring once and the leading ten covering approximately 2%. The participants were between about 18 and 90 years old and came from about two dozen US areas. Clinical history reported by participants formed the basis on which cohorts were assigned. This chain links TRBV10-3 with TRBJ1-1; possible D gene TRBD1, 5 bases. The sample was PBMCs or T cells enriched from blood (not recorded which). The TCR originated in a woman aged 60-75 years in a cohort exposed to, infected with or recovered from COVID-19 (not recorded which). CDR3 sequence reads: CAISESGAARVTEAFF. For the CDR3, the DNA is TGTGCCATCAGTGAGTCTGGGGCCGCTCGTGTCACTGAAGCTTTCTTT.